The sequence of this TCR beta chain was determined in a study of blood T cells in healthy people across ages. Study-level points and caveats: What prevented conclusive comparison of naive and antigen-experienced cells was that PBMCs were unsorted.

A second roughly 6 to 11 cycle PCR used barcoded and J-beta primers. Via MiXCR, TCRdb re-called the 5' RACE reads, giving one row per CDR3 protein. The sample has 650,000 to 800,000 distinct CDR3 sequences, 45% to 60% seen once. A minimum of 7 million PBMCs was isolated per sample. The CDR3 spans 14 residues. The V gene lost 2 bases and the J gene lost 3 bases, with 10 bases spanning the gap. Germline V CDR1 and CDR2: MNHEY, SVGAGI. This clonotype was observed a few times. Its specificity is not known. Being one base from a much bigger clone, this may be a read error. The chain joins TRBV6-5 to TRBJ2-5; possibly TRBD2 for D (6 bases). Source material: blood. This receptor was obtained from a woman aged 80 or over in good health. This chain's CDR3 is CASSYAPGEETQYF. CDR3 nucleotide sequence: TGTGCCAGCAGTTACGCGCCGGGAGAAGAGACCCAGTACTTC.